Reported below is one T cell receptor beta chain. The sample belongs to a study of blood T cell repertoires in COVID-19. Study-wide background: Both acute and convalescent COVID-19 samples were obtained from the United States, Italy and Spain. T cells, B-cell-depleted T cells, or PBMCs provided the cDNA or gDNA that served as material.

Original data processing: Amplification of reference gene primers provided the estimated nucleated cell counts. This table comes from immunoSEQ multiplex PCR, and its TCRdb copy is limited to in-frame clones, with some not included. The V and J calls and clone size were taken over from that table, and D and trimming were inferred from the DNA. The table has 200,000 to 300,000 clones, 80% to 90% seen once. The V end lost 4 bases, the J end lost 5 bases, and 18 bases lay between the germline ends. Germline V gene sequence: CDR1 SGHNT, CDR2 YYREEE (reference sequence). The length of the CDR3 is 15 residues.

The rearrangement uses TRBV5-4 and TRBJ1-1, with D possibly TRBD1 on 6 matching bases. The sample comprised peripheral blood. This TCR was recovered from a woman aged 40 to 50 who had recovered from COVID-19. The CDR3 reads CASSPAQGWETEAFF. The CDR3 nucleotides are TGTGCCAGCAGCCCAGCCCAGGGGTGGGAAACTGAAGCTTTCTTT. The entire variable domain, with the rest obtained from reference TRBV5-4 and TRBJ1-1, is as follows: ETGVTQSPTHLIKTRGQQVTLRCSSQSGHNTVSWYQQALGQGPQFIFQYYREEENGRGNFPPRFSGLQFPNYSSELNVNALELDDSALYLCASSPAQGWETEAFFGQGTRLTVV.